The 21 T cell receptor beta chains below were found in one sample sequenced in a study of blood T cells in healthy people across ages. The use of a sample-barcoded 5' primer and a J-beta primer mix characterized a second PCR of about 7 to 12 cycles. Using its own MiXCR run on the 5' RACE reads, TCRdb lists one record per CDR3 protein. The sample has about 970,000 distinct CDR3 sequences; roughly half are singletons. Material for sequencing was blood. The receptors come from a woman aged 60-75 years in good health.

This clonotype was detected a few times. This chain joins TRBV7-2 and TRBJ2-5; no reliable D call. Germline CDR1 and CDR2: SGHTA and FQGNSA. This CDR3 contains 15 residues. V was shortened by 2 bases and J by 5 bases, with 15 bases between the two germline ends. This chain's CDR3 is CASSLMSSRTETQYF. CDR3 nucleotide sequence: TGTGCCAGCAGCTTAATGAGTTCTAGGACGGAGACCCAGTACTTC.

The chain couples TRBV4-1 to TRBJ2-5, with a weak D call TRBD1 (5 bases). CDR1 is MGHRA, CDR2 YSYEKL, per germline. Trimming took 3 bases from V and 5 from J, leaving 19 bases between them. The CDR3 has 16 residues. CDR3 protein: CASSHPWVGPGETQYF. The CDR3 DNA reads TGCGCCAGCAGCCACCCCTGGGTAGGGCCAGGGGAGACCCAGTACTTC.

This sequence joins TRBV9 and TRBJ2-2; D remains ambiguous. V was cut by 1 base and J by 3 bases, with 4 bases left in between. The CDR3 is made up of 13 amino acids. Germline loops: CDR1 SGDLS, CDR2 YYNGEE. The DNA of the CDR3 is TGTGCCAGCAGCGTACTGGACACCGGGGAGCTGTTTTTT. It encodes CASSVLDTGELFF.

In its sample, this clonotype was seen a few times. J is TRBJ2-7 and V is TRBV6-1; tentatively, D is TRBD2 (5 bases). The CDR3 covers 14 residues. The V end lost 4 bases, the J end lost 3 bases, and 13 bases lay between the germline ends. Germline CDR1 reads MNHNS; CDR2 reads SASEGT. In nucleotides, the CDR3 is TGTGCCAGCAGTGTCGAGCGGAACCTCTACGAGCAGTACTTC. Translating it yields CASSVERNLYEQYF.

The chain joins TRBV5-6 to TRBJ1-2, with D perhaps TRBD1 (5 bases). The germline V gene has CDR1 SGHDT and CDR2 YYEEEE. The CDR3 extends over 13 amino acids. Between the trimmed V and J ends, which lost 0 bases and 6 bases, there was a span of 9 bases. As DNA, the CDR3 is TGTGCCAGCAGCTTGGGGCAGGGAAATGGCTACACCTTC. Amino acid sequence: CASSLGQGNGYTF.

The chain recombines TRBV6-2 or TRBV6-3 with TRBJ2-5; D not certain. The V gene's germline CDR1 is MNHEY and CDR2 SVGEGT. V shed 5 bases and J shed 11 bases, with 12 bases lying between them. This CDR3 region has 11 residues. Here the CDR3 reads CASSVYNEQYF. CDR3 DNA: TGTGCCAGCAGTGTTTACAATGAGCAGTACTTC.

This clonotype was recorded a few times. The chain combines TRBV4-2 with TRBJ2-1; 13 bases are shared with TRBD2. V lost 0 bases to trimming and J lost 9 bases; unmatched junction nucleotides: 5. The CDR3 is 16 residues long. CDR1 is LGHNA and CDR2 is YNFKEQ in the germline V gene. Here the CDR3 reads CASSQDGLAGEGEQFF. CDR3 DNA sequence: TGTGCCAGCAGCCAAGATGGACTAGCGGGAGAGGGTGAGCAGTTCTTC.

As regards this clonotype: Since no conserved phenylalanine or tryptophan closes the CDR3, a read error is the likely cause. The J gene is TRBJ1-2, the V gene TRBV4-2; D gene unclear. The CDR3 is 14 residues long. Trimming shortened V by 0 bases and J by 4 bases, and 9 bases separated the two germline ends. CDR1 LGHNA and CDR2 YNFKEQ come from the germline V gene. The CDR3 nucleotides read TGTGCCAGCAGCCAAGAGAGACTCGGCTATGGCTACACCCTC. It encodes CASSQERLGYGYTL.

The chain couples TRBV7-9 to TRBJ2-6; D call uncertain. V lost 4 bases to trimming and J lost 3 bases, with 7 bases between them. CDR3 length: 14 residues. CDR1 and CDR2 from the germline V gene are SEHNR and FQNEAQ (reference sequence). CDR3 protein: CASSSSDGANVLTF. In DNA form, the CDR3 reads TGTGCCAGCAGCTCCAGTGATGGGGCCAACGTCCTGACTTTC.

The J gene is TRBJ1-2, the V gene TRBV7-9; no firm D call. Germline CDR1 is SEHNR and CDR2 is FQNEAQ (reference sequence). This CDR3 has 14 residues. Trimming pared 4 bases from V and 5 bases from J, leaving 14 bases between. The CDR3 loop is CASSSGREAYGYTF. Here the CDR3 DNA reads TGTGCCAGCAGCTCCGGACGGGAGGCATATGGCTACACCTTC.

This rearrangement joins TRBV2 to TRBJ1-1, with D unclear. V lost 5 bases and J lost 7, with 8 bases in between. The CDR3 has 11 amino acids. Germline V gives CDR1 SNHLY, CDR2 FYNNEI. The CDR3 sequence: CASSRNYEAFF. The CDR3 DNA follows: TGTGCCAGCAGTAGAAACTATGAAGCTTTCTTT.

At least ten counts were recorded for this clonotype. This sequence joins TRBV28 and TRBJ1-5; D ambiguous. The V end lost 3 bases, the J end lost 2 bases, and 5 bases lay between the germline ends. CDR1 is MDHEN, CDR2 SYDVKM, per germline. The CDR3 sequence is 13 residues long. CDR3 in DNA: TGTGCCAGCAGTTTCCACGGCAATCAGCCCCAGCATTTT. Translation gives CASSFHGNQPQHF.

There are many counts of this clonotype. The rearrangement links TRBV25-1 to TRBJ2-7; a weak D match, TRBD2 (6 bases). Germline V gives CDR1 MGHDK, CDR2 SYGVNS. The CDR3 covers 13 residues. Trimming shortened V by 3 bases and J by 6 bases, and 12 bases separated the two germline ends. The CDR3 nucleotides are TGTGCCAGCAGTGAGGCGGGGCCAAGCGAGCAGTACTTC. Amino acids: CASSEAGPSEQYF.

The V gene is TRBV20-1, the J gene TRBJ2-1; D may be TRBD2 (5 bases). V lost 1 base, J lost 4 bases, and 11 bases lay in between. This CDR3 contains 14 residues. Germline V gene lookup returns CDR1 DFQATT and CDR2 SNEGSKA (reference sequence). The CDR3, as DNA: TGCAGTGCTAGAGCCCACGGGATTTACAATGAGCAGTTCTTC. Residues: CSARAHGIYNEQFF.

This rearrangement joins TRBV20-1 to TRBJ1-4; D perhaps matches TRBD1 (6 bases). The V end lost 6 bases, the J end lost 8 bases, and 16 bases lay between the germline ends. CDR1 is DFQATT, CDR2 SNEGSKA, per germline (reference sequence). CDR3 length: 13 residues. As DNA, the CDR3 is TGCAGTGCCGGAAGACAGGTCAGAGAAAAACTGTTTTTT. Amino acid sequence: CSAGRQVREKLFF.

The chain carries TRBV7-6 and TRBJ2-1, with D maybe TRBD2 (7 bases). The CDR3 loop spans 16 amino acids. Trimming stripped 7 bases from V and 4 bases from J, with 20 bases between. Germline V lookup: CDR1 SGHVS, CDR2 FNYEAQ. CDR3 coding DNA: TGTGCCAGCATGCTCCAGGTCGGGGGGCCATACAATGAGCAGTTCTTC. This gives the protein CASMLQVGGPYNEQFF.

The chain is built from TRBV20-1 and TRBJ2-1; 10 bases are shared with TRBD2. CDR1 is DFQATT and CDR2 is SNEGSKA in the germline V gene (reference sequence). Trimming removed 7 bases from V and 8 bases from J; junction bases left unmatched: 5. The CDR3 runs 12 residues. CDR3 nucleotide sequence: TGCAGTGGTAGCGGGAGGACAGATGAGCAGTTCTTC. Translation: CSGSGRTDEQFF.

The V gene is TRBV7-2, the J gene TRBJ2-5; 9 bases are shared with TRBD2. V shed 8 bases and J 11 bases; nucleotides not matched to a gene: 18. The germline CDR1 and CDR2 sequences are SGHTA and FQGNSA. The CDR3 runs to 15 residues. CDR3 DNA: TGTGCCAGCGCTCCCCTTAGCGGGAGTCACTATGAGCAGTACTTC. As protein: CASAPLSGSHYEQYF. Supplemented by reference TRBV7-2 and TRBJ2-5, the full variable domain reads GAGVSQSPSNKVTEKGKDVELRCDPISGHTALYWYRQSLGQGLEFLIYFQGNSAPDKSGLPSDRFSAERTGGSVSTLTIQRTQQEDSAVYLCASAPLSGSHYEQYFGPGTRLLVL.

Here the CDR3 reads CSAGGRTYEQYF. For the CDR3, the DNA is TGCAGTGCTGGGGGGCGCACCTACGAGCAGTACTTC. The chain recombines TRBV20-1 with TRBJ2-7; D is perhaps TRBD1 or TRBD2 (6 bases each). Between the trimmed V and J ends, which lost 5 bases and 2 bases, there was a span of 10 bases. Germline CDR1 reads DFQATT; CDR2 reads SNEGSKA (reference sequence). This CDR3 is built from 12 residues.

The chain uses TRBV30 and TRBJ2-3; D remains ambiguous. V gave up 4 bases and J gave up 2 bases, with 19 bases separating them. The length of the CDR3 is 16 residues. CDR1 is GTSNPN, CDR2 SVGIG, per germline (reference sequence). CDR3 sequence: CAWTPPRAWNTDTQYF. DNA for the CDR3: TGTGCCTGGACTCCTCCCCGGGCCTGGAACACAGATACGCAGTATTTT.

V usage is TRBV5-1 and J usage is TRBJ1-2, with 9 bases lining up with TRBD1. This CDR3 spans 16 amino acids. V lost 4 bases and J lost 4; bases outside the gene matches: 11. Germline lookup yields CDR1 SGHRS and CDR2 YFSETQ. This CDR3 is CASSTGTGNPPYGYTF. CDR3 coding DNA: TGCGCCAGCAGCACCGGGACAGGGAATCCCCCCTATGGCTACACCTTC.